This T cell receptor (beta chain) was retrieved from a study of cytomegalovirus exposure and HLA in healthy donors (dated 2017 in TCRdb). For context, the study as a whole: In an earlier analysis of around 540 of the donors, around 290 Gb of sequence data and roughly 100 million unique TCR beta sequences from about 190 million T cells were reported. An early release covering about 600 HLA-typed donors comprised roughly 300 gigabases of sequencing data and approximately 80 million unique TCR sequences. Of the 300 to 500 genotyped donors, 81% were placed in the genetic ancestry cluster associated with self-reported Caucasian donors. The study was designed to test whether signatures of past pathogen exposure could be identified by cataloging public T cell receptors. The T cell repertoires of several hundred subjects were profiled by immunosequencing and related to cytomegalovirus serostatus. A separate validation cohort of more than 100 different subjects was used in addition to the approximately 700-subject first cohort. High-throughput TCR immunosequencing, statistical association of individual TCRs with disease status, and machine learning were combined to predict cytomegalovirus infection status. In a later analysis, previously published TCR beta repertoires from 550 to 750 donors were re-analyzed and high-resolution HLA genotyping was added so that TCR occurrence patterns could be studied. In the later analysis, no new phenotypic data were used to find candidate immune exposures; instead, reliance was placed on TCR beta sequences and their occurrence across donors. An earlier analysis of approximately 640 of the donors applied high-throughput TCR beta sequencing to assess whether each TCR beta V gene segment acted as functional or pseudogenic. Donor age, sex, ethnicity and CMV serostatus were collected together with the repertoire data. Genome-wide SNP genotypes for about 55% of the roughly 670 donors were used in a later genetic analysis, which treated that subset as a discovery cohort. Every discovery cohort repertoire had been produced on one sequencing platform. Both class I and class II loci were covered by HLA typing, at four-digit resolution. Typing coverage differed by locus: A, B, C, DRB1 and DQB1 were typed in roughly 620-640 donors, DQA1 in about 550, DPA1 in some 570, and DPB1 in approximately 450. Four to six DR-DQ haplotypes were handled as single units for association and clustering, since linkage in the cohort was strong. Among approximately 370 genotyped donors of the cohort, an average of approximately 240,000 unique TCR beta nucleotide sequences was sequenced per donor, of which about 18% were non-productive. What the research found in general, with its limitations: Most CMV-associated TCR beta chains appeared to be HLA-restricted in a later analysis, and the HLA associations seemed to be driven largely by CMV exposure. The study listed 150 to 200 TCR beta chains as associated with cytomegalovirus. The authors suggested that the approach could potentially be extended to other disease states and immunological phenotypes. When HLA alleles, especially DR and DQ, strongly co-occurred, attributing TCR associations to individual alleles was difficult. Presence/absence analyses assumed roughly uniform sequencing depth across donors, an assumption that may not hold. Correlated functional status among segregating V segments might reflect linkage disequilibrium, but an unknown experimental factor could not be ruled out. In a later genetic analysis, a missense DCLRE1C variant was associated with V-gene and J-gene trimming of TCR beta chains, and the association was replicated in an independent cohort. Several of the top co-occurrence clusters appeared to be linked to parvovirus B19, influenza, CMV and Epstein-Barr virus, according to a later analysis. Because some donors lacked HLA typing at each locus, the association tests relied only on the typed subset. While some public TCRs were present in many individuals, most TCR sequences turned up only very rarely across donors. Cytomegalovirus status was reported to be diagnosed by the classifier with high specificity and sensitivity in both the original and validation cohorts. A later analysis found that TCR association rates varied across HLA loci, with DRB1 alleles showing the most associated TCRs and HLA-C alleles the fewest. Immune exposure information for the cohort was limited to CMV serostatus. Specific HLA alleles were associated with 15,000 to 20,000 TCR beta sequences at a false discovery rate of 0.05 in a later analysis. Broadly in line with IMGT annotations, most TCR beta V segments showed up in productive rearrangements about 87% or about 30% of the time in an earlier analysis of roughly 590 of the donors. In a later analysis, HLA-associated TCR beta chains showed more clonal expansion and lower generation probabilities than non-associated chains that were equally common. The 87-base-pair reads could not distinguish some IMGT-functional V segments, including TRBV6-2 and TRBV6-3, so those segments were excluded. The earlier analysis of about 600 of the donors excluded approximately 17 rarely observed V segments, including chromosome 9 orphons, because counts were too low. In vitro tests confirmed that three of the cytomegalovirus-associated TCR beta chains recognize cytomegalovirus antigens. Compared with the roughly 720-donor mean, donors in an Asian-associated ancestry cluster had fewer N-insertions in productive TCRs, according to a later genetic analysis. A cluster of highly shared sequence variants was judged likely to represent a technical artifact of the sequencing pipeline. A further reported finding was that TCR beta sequences accurately predicted the HLA-A and HLA-B alleles for most subjects in the first cohort. Only TCR beta chains were sequenced in this cohort, and the absence of alpha or paired-chain data limited detectable features.

The library was obtained by the immunoSEQ multiplex PCR assay. For the multiplex PCR, a mixture combining 60 forward primers for TCR Vbeta segments and 13 reverse primers for TCR Jbeta segments was used. The CDR3 region of rearranged TCR beta genes was amplified from genomic DNA by a multiplex PCR assay. The Illumina HiSeq System was used to sequence the amplified TCR beta libraries as 87-base-pair reads. As for how the authors treated the data: A later analysis tallied tens of millions of unique TCR beta chains across the 700 or so repertoires, and roughly 11 million of those chains were shared by two or more donors. Raw reads were error-corrected and collapsed into unique sequences with a nearest-neighbor algorithm that merged closely related sequences to remove PCR and sequencing errors. Alignment of CDR3 sequences to IMGT reference sequences was used to assign V, D and J gene segments. For a sequence to be retained, a match of at least six nucleotides to both a V gene segment and a J gene segment was required. Rearrangements were classified as productive when the CDR3 lacked stop codons and remained in frame with V and J, and all other rearrangements were classified as non-productive. Following IMGT convention, CDR3 was defined as the stretch from the second conserved V-encoded cysteine to the conserved J-encoded phenylalanine. In an earlier analysis of roughly 580 of the donors, sequences lacking an unambiguous match to a single V gene segment were excluded. In an earlier analysis of 500 to 750 of the donors, V segments were called functional above 56.7% productive rearrangements and were called segregating when the between-donor standard deviation exceeded 5%. A statistical classification framework was built to diagnose cytomegalovirus status from the catalog of TCR beta chain sequences. In a later analysis, TCR nucleotide sequences were compared against IMGT/GENE-DB human TR gene sequences so that V and J genes could be assigned. The TCRdist pipeline was used in a later analysis to assign CDR3 sequences and most-parsimonious VDJ recombination scenarios. In a later analysis, every TCR beta chain was defined by the combination of its CDR3 amino acid sequence and its V-gene family, and reads without a unique V-gene family were dropped. As a way to deal with suspected cross-contamination and a sequencing artifact, a later analysis dropped 450 to 700 nucleotide sequences that were highly shared and had low generation probability. A later analysis calculated a clonal expansion index for each public chain from normalized within-repertoire ranks of inferred template counts. In a later analysis, generation probabilities were computed with a VDJ recombination model fitted to out-of-frame rearrangements, and the resulting probabilities were checked against IGoR. In a later analysis, TCR-TCR, TCR-HLA and TCR-CMV co-occurrence was scored with hypergeometric tests, and a repertoire-size bias correction was applied to TCR pairs. To estimate false discovery rates, a later analysis permuted the HLA or CMV assignments 20 times. In a later analysis, co-occurring TCRs were grouped using DBSCAN, with TCRdist sequence similarity added in when clustering inside HLA-allele-positive subsets. Co-occurrence clustering excluded repertoires with fewer than 30,000 or more than 120,000 public chains, plus five with anomalous nucleotide sharing. As stored in TCRdb, this immuneACCESS dataset retains in-frame rearrangements with V and J assigned. A fraction of the clones does not appear; measured against another copy, unresolved V genes explain less than half of the discrepancy, and the remainder lacks a known reason. V, J and clone size are taken as reported in that table, and D and trimming were inferred from the DNA itself. The sample table records fewer than 300,000 clones; just over 85% of these occur just once. The ten largest clones add up to around 4% of the sample.

Including cysteine and phenylalanine, the CDR3 has 14 amino acids. The DNA shown is the 42-base CDR3, in frame from base 1. Per the germline V gene (reference sequence), LNHDA is the CDR1 and SQIVND is the CDR2. At the junction V is shortened by 6 bases and J by 6 bases; bases outside the gene matches: 9. Of note for this clone: Its specific antigen is unknown. Within one base of it there is no much larger clone, and no base qualities were kept.

The cohort comprised around 690 healthy bone marrow donors. At the time of sampling, all cohort members were nominally healthy, though unrecorded immune exposures were likely present. The donor tested CMV seropositive and was one of the 289 seropositive cohort members. Each donor provided a peripheral blood sample, and peripheral blood mononuclear cells were used for TCR beta sequencing. Genomic DNA was extracted from the blood cell samples with the Qiagen DNeasy Blood Extraction Kit. Sequenced input: PBMCs. The sequence came from a man aged 35-49 years in good health and CMV-seropositive. The sequence joins TRBV19 to TRBJ1-2, with 8 junctional bases fitting TRBD1. The DNA reads as follows: TGTGCCAGTAGGCTGACAGGGGAGGTGAATGGCTACACCTTC. Its protein is CASRLTGEVNGYTF. Outside the CDR3, residues come from the reference TRBV19 and TRBJ1-2 proteins, so the full variable domain is: DGGITQSPKYLFRKEGQNVTLSCEQNLNHDAMYWYRQDPGQGLRLIYYSQIVNDFQKGDIAEGYSVSREKKESFPLTVTSAQKNPTAFYLCASRLTGEVNGYTFGSGTRLTVV.